The 2 T cell receptor beta chains listed next were all sequenced from one sample in a study of T cell responses to AZD1222 COVID-19 vaccine. Profiling relied on immunoSEQ multiplex PCR, and the TCRdb table lists in-frame clones only, not all of them. The sample lists about 120,000 clones, 84% seen once, with about 28% in the top ten. The specimen comprised peripheral blood, sampled 28 days after the second AZD1222 dose. Receptor source: an adult who received the AZD1222 COVID-19 vaccine.

The chain carries TRBV20-1 and TRBJ2-5; perhaps TRBD1 as D (5 bases). Germline lookup yields CDR1 DFQATT and CDR2 SNEGSKA (reference sequence). Trimming pared 3 bases from V and 3 bases from J, leaving 8 bases between. CDR3 size: 12 residues. CDR3: CSASTGKETQYF. In nucleotides, the CDR3 is TGCAGTGCTAGTACAGGAAAAGAGACCCAGTACTTC.

This sequence joins TRBV3-1 (or the pseudogene TRBV3-2) and TRBJ2-3, with TRBD2 identical over 15 bases. Looked up from germline, CDR1 is LGHDT and CDR2 is YNNKEL (reference sequence). The CDR3 contains 16 residues. J lost 1 base, V lost 4 bases, and 0 bases had no gene match. The CDR3 nucleotides read TGTGCCAGCAGCCGGACTAGCGGGGGGGGCACAGATACGCAGTATTTT. Protein sequence: CASSRTSGGGTDTQYF.